Given below is one TCR beta chain in context. This clonotype was counted many times. Its antigen target is currently unknown. Per-base quality was not reported, and no clone a single base away is much larger than it. The CDR3 runs 14 amino acids, cysteine and phenylalanine included. Only the CDR3 part of the read is kept: 42 bases, read in frame from the first base. The CDR1 and CDR2 encoded by the germline V gene (reference sequence) are DFQATT and SNEGSKA. V trim: 6 bases; J trim: 6 bases; unmatched bases: 13. Sequencing took place on an Illumina HiSeq 2500. TCR beta libraries were prepared by quantitative 5'-RACE with molecular barcodes. In the authors' own workflow: A new computational method based on a probabilistic model of VDJ rearrangement was used to identify disease-linked TCR variants. TCRdb took the public reads, trimmed them with fastp at Q25, ran MiXCR for clone calling and kept in-frame beta chains. For every CDR3 protein sequence, its rows merge into one entry that carries the most common genes and DNA. TCRdb's processing, not the authors', yielded these V and J calls. The sample has more than 300,000 distinct CDR3 sequences on record, around 10% of them singletons. More than 7% of the sample lies in the top ten.

The sample originates from a study of CD8 T cells in ankylosing spondylitis listed by TCRdb under 2017. With regard to the full study: To find TCR variants linked to disease, the study profiled T cell receptor beta repertoires in ankylosing spondylitis patients and healthy donors. The full study cohort comprised around 25 ankylosing spondylitis patients and approximately 100 healthy donors. Peripheral blood was sampled, and synovial fluid was additionally collected from ankylosing spondylitis patients.

The paper as a whole reports these results and caveats: A CD8+ phenotype was shown by the disease-linked clones, which were found at relatively low frequencies in peripheral blood. The disease-linked clones were reported to be significantly enriched in matched synovial fluid samples from ankylosing spondylitis patients. Some TCR beta motif variants had previously been reported in synovial fluid and blood of reactive arthritis patients, which suggested common disease-initiation mechanisms. A TCR beta motif of about eight highly homologous amino acid variants appeared characteristic of blood from ankylosing spondylitis patients.

Sequencing used blood, either unsorted or a sorted T cell fraction (not recorded which). The chain was built from TRBV20-1 and TRBJ1-2; TRBD1 agrees with 7 junctional bases. This TCR came from a female donor with ankylosing spondylitis or in good health (not recorded which). CDR3 region: CSAGGHRDYDGYTF. The DNA reads as follows: TGCAGTGCAGGGGGCCACAGGGACTACGATGGCTACACCTTC.